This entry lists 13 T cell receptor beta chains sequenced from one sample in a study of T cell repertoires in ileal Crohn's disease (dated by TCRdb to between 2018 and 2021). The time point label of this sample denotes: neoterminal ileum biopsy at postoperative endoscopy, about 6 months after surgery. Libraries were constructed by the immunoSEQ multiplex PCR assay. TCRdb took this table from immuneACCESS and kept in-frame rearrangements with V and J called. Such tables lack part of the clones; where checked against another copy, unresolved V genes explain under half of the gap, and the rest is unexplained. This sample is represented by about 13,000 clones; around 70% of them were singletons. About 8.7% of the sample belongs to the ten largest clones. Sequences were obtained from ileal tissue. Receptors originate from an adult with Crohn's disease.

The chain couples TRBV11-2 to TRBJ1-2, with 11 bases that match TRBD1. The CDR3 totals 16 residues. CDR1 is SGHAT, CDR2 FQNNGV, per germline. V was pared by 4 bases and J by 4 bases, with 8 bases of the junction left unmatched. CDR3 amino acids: CASSYRTGGNFYGYTF. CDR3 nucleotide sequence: TGTGCCAGCAGCTACCGGACAGGGGGCAATTTCTATGGCTACACCTTC.

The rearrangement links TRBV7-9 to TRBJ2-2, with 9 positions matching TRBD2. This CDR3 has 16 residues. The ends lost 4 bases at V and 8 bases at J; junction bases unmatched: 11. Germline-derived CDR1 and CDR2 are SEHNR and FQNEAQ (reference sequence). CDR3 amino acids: CASSSAAGGLRGELFF. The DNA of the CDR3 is TGTGCCAGCAGCTCGGCGGCGGGGGGGCTGAGAGGGGAGCTGTTTTTT. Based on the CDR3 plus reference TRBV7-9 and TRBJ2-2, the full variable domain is DTGVSQNPRHKITKRGQNVTFRCDPISEHNRLYWYRQTLGQGPEFLTYFQNEAQLEKSRLLSDRFSAERPKGSFSTLEIQRTEQGDSAMYLCASSSAAGGLRGELFFGEGSRLTVL.

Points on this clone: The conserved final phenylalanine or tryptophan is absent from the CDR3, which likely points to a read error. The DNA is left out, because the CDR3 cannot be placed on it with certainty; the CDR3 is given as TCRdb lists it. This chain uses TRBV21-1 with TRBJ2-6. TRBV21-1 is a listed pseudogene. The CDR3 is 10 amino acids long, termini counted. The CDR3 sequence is CASSTLGIVC.

CDR3 bases: TGTGCCAGCAGCCGGACAGGGGAATACGGGGAGCTGTTTTTT. It translates to CASSRTGEYGELFF. The V call is TRBV7-3, the J call TRBJ2-2; 9 nucleotides agree with TRBD1. This CDR3 is 14 amino acids long. V dropped 5 bases and J dropped 7; count of bases not matched to a gene: 5. CDR1 SGHTA and CDR2 FQGTGA come from the germline V gene.

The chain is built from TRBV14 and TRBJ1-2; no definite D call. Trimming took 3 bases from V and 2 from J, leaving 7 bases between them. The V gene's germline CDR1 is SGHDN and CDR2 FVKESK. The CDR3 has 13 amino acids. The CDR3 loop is CASSHGQNYGYTF. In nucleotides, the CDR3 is TGTGCCAGCAGCCATGGGCAGAACTATGGCTACACCTTC.

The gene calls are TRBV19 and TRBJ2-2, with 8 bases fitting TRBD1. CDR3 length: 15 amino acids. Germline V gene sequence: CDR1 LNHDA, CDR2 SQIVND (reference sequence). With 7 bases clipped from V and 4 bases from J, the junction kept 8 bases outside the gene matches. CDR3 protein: CASTLTGGSTGELFF. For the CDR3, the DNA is TGTGCCAGTACCTTAACAGGGGGGAGCACCGGGGAGCTGTTTTTT.

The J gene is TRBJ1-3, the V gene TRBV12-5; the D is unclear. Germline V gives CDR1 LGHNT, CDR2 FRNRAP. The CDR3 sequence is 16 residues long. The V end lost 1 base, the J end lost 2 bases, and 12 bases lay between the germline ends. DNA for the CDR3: TGTGCTAGTGGTTTGGGGCAGCGGTTGGCTGGAAACACCATATATTTT. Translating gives CASGLGQRLAGNTIYF.

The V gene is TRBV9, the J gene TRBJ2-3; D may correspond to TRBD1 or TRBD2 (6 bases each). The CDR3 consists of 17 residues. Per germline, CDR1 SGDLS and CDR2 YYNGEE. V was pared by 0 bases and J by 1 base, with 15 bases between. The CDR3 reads CASSVEGGSYGTDTQYF. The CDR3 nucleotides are TGTGCCAGCAGCGTAGAGGGGGGCTCGTATGGCACAGATACGCAGTATTTT. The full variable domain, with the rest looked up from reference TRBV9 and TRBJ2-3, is DSGVTQTPKHLITATGQRVTLRCSPRSGDLSVYWYQQSLDQGLQFLIQYYNGEERAKGNILERFSAQQFPDLHSELNLSSLELGDSALYFCASSVEGGSYGTDTQYFGPGTRLTVL.

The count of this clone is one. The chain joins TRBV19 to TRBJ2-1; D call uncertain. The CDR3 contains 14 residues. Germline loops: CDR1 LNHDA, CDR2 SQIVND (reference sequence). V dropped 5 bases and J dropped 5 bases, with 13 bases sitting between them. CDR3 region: CASSFVALNNEQFF. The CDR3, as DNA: TGTGCCAGTAGTTTCGTGGCCCTAAACAATGAGCAGTTCTTC.

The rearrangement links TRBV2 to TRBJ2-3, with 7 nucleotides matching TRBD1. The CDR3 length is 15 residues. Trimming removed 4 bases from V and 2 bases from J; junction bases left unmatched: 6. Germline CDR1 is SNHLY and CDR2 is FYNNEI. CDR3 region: CASSGATGFTDTQYF. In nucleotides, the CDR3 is TGTGCCAGCAGTGGAGCGACAGGGTTCACAGATACGCAGTATTTT.

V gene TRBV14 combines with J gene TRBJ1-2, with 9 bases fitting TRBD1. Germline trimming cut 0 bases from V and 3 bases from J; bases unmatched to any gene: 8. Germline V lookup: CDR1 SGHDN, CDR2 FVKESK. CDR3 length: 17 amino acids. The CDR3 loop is CASSQDGVGQGDYGYTF. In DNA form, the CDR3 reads TGTGCCAGCAGCCAAGATGGGGTGGGACAGGGAGACTATGGCTACACCTTC.

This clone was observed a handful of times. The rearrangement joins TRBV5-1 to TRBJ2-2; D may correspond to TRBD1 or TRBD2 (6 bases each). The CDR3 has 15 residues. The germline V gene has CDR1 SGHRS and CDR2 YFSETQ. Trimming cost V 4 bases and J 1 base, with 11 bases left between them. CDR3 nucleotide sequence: TGCGCCAGCAGCACGGGGGCAGGGAACACCGGGGAGCTGTTTTTT. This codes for CASSTGAGNTGELFF.

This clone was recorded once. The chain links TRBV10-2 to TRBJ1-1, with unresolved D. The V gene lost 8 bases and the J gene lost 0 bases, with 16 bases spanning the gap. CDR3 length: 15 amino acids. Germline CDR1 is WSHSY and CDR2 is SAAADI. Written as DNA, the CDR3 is TGCGCCAGCGTGGTGACCGCAGGAATGAACACTGAAGCTTTCTTT. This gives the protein CASVVTAGMNTEAFF.